The present entry profiles one T cell receptor beta chain with its context. No antigen is known for it. The sample comes from a study of cytomegalovirus exposure and HLA in healthy donors. Findings and caveats of the study: Most TCR sequences were rare, but some public TCRs occurred in many donors.

The PCR used 60 Vbeta and 13 Jbeta primers. The table came from immunoSEQ multiplex PCR; TCRdb's copy has only in-frame clones and leaves some out. The sample has 75,000 to 95,000 clones, and its top ten clones hold 1.5%. Germline V gene sequence: CDR1 SNHLY, CDR2 FYNNEI. The CDR3 spans 14 residues. The J segment lost 3 bases and the V segment lost 8 bases, leaving 4 bases of the junction unmatched. The sequence derives from a woman aged 60-75 years in good health and CMV-seronegative. V gene TRBV2 combines with J gene TRBJ1-5; 10 bases align to TRBD1. The sequenced material came from PBMCs. This CDR3 reads CASEGTGANQPQHF. For the CDR3, the DNA is TGTGCCAGCGAAGGGACAGGGGCCAATCAGCCCCAGCATTTT.